Listed below are T cell receptor beta chains from one sample, sequenced in a study of CD8 T cells in Susac syndrome. TCRdb used MiXCR to reprocess the immunoSEQ multiplex PCR reads, holding one entry per CDR3 protein. Of some 240,000 distinct CDR3 sequences in the sample, 96% were seen once. Sequencing was performed on CD4+ T cells from PBMCs. The receptors shown here come from a human donor with Susac syndrome. The CDR3 runs from the conserved cysteine through the conserved F or W. Fields, in order: D gene, J gene, clone size, V gene, CDR3 protein, CDR3 DNA. A D gene is named only where the DNA matches it firmly. Where a row states a size, it is once, few, many or the class of an expanded clone; other rows omit it.

d_call: TRBD1; j_call: TRBJ2-1; clone_size: few; v_call: TRBV4-2; cdr3_aa: CASSRETGLTHEQFF; cdr3_nt: TGTGCCAGCAGCCGGGAGACAGGGCTCACGCATGAGCAGTTCTTC
d_call: -; j_call: TRBJ2-7; clone_size: -; v_call: TRBV2; cdr3_aa: CASRGPVYEQYF; cdr3_nt: TGTGCCAGCAGGGGGCCAGTCTACGAGCAGTACTTC
d_call: -; j_call: TRBJ1-5; clone_size: -; v_call: TRBV3-1; cdr3_aa: CASTLGGGNQPQHF; cdr3_nt: TGTGCCAGCACCCTAGGGGGAGGCAATCAGCCCCAGCATTTT
d_call: -; j_call: TRBJ2-7; clone_size: -; v_call: TRBV9; cdr3_aa: CASSPRGDRNLYEQYF; cdr3_nt: TGTGCCAGCAGCCCCCGGGGGGACAGGAACCTCTACGAGCAGTACTTC
d_call: TRBD1; j_call: TRBJ2-2; clone_size: -; v_call: TRBV29-1; cdr3_aa: CSVDHGTGDWDTGELFF; cdr3_nt: TGCAGCGTAGACCATGGGACAGGGGATTGGGACACCGGGGAGCTGTTTTTT
d_call: TRBD1; j_call: TRBJ1-1; clone_size: -; v_call: TRBV7-7; cdr3_aa: CASSFSTGTEAFF; cdr3_nt: TGTGCTAGCAGCTTTTCGACAGGGACTGAAGCTTTCTTT
d_call: TRBD2; j_call: TRBJ2-1; clone_size: once; v_call: TRBV3-1; cdr3_aa: CASSQALAGGVEQFF; cdr3_nt: TGTGCCAGCAGCCAAGCACTAGCGGGAGGGGTTGAGCAGTTCTTC
d_call: TRBD2; j_call: TRBJ2-1; clone_size: -; v_call: TRBV20-1; cdr3_aa: CSARGRGSGALYNEQFF; cdr3_nt: TGCAGTGCTAGAGGGCGGGGGTCGGGCGCTCTATACAATGAGCAGTTCTTC
d_call: -; j_call: TRBJ2-1; clone_size: -; v_call: TRBV18; cdr3_aa: CASSQDSNEQFF; cdr3_nt: TGTGCCAGCTCTCAAGATTCCAATGAGCAGTTCTTC
d_call: -; j_call: TRBJ1-2; clone_size: -; v_call: TRBV11-2; cdr3_aa: CASSPVPGSRGYTF; cdr3_nt: TGTGCCAGCAGCCCGGTGCCAGGGTCCCGGGGCTACACCTTC